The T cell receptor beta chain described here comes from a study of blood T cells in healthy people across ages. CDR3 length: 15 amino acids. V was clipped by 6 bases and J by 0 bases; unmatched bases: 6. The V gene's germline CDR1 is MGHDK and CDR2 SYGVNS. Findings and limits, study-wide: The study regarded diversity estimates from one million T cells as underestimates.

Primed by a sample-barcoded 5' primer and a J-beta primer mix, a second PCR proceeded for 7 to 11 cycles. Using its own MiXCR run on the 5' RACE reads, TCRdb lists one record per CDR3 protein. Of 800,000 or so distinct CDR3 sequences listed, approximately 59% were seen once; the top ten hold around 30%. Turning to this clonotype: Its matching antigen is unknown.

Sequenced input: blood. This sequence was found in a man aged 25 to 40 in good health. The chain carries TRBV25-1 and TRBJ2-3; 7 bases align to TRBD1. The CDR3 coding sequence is TGTGCCAGCAGCTGGGACAGCATCAGCACAGATACGCAGTATTTT. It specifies CASSWDSISTDTQYF.